The entry that follows covers one T cell receptor (beta chain) sequence. The antigen is not known. These data are taken from a study of HIV-infected children after antiretroviral therapy interruption. In the study overall: Children were on planned treatment interruption or continuous treatment. Interruption-arm sampling covered weeks 0, 12, interruption end (24 or 48), and about 3 years post-study.

Treatment given: PENTA 11 planned treatment interruption arm or continuous ART arm. A 3' RACE protocol on RNA, with unique molecular identifiers, produced the TCR library. TCRdb fed the 3' RACE reads into MiXCR, producing one record per CDR3 protein. The sample consists of approximately 89,000 distinct CDR3 sequences, less than 7% of them appearing once. This CDR3 spans 14 amino acids. The ends lost 6 bases at V and 8 bases at J; junction bases unmatched: 11. Overall study findings and caveats: Naive CD4+ Gini coefficient rose by interruption end, suggesting clonal expansion. After treatment interruption started, naive CD4+ CDR3 overlap across time points dropped.

The chain links TRBV12-3 or TRBV12-4 to TRBJ1-2, with TRBD1 matching over 8 bases. The clonotype originates from a pool of human donors with HIV. The source was CD45RA+ CD4+ T cells from PBMCs, pooled from several time points, collected from a donor given antiretroviral therapy, either interrupted or continuous. The subset was: naive CD4+ CD45RA+ CD45RO- T cells. In DNA, the CDR3 is TGTGCCAGCAGAACGACAGGACAGGGCCGGGGCTACACCTTC. Translated: CASRTTGQGRGYTF.